The 14 T cell receptor beta chains reported below all come from one sample, sequenced in a study of a mutant IDH1 vaccine in newly diagnosed glioma. Time point meaning: baseline, week 1 (first vaccination visit). Indicated treatment: pre-vaccination baseline after standard-of-care therapy. Clones were sequenced by immunoSEQ multiplex PCR, and TCRdb holds only the in-frame ones, with some missing. The data hold 95,000 to 100,000 clones, with over 85% observed a single time. The specimen was PBMCs, collected from a glioma patient treated with radiotherapy, temozolomide or both. All receptors derive from a woman aged 50 to 60 with glioma.

The CDR3 bases are TGTGCCAGCAGCTCACAGGGGGCACGCGGAGAGACCCAGTACTTC. This encodes CASSSQGARGETQYF. The chain recombines TRBV7-9 with TRBJ2-5; 9 nucleotides match TRBD1. This CDR3 spans 15 amino acids. Germline CDR1 is SEHNR and CDR2 is FQNEAQ (reference sequence). J was trimmed by 4 bases and V by 4 bases; bases with no gene match: 7.

The V gene is TRBV10-3, the J gene TRBJ2-5; 8 bases match TRBD2. Germline V gene data show CDR1 as ENHRY and CDR2 as SYGVKD. After removal of 1 base from V and 4 bases from J, the junction contained 8 bases not matched to a gene. This CDR3 comprises 16 residues. CDR3 region: CAISEFKAGVPETQYF. The CDR3 region has the DNA TGTGCCATCAGTGAGTTCAAAGCGGGAGTTCCAGAGACCCAGTACTTC.

The chain carries TRBV4-1 and TRBJ2-7, with TRBD2 identical over 9 bases. The germline V gene has CDR1 MGHRA and CDR2 YSYEKL. CDR3 size: 17 residues. The ends lost 0 bases at V and 7 bases at J; junction bases unmatched: 13. CDR3 nucleotides: TGCGCCAGCAGCCAAGAAACATGGCTAGCGGGAAGGGGGGAGCAGTACTTC. Residues: CASSQETWLAGRGEQYF.

The chain joins TRBV11-1 to TRBJ2-3; D may be TRBD2 (6 bases). Germline V gene data show CDR1 as SGHAT and CDR2 as FQDESV (reference sequence). Deletions cut 2 bases from V and 4 bases from J, with 25 bases between. The CDR3 consists of 19 residues. The CDR3 protein is CASSLPTPGTDYGADTQYF. The DNA for the CDR3 is TGTGCCAGCAGCTTACCCACCCCCGGGACTGACTACGGGGCAGATACGCAGTATTTT.

The chain carries TRBV6-5 and TRBJ2-2, with 7 bases fitting TRBD2. The CDR3 loop spans 15 amino acids. The germline gives CDR1 MNHEY, CDR2 SVGAGI. Germline trimming cut 2 bases from V and 4 bases from J; bases unmatched to any gene: 4. CDR3 residues: CASSYQGGSTGELFF. The CDR3 coding sequence is TGTGCCAGCAGTTACCAGGGCGGGAGCACCGGGGAGCTGTTTTTT.

The rearrangement uses TRBV5-1 and TRBJ1-3; D not resolved. The CDR3 spans 15 residues. Germline loops: CDR1 SGHRS, CDR2 YFSETQ. With 0 bases removed from V and 0 bases from J, the gap between germline ends came to 7 bases. The CDR3 coding sequence is TGCGCCAGCAGCTTGGCCCCAGTCTCTGGAAACACCATATATTTT. It yields the protein CASSLAPVSGNTIYF.

This sequence joins TRBV7-2 and TRBJ2-2; TRBD1 aligns across 8 bases. Germline V lookup: CDR1 SGHTA, CDR2 FQGNSA. Unmatched junction bases numbered 5, after V lost 5 bases and J lost 6 bases. The CDR3 sequence is 14 residues long. CDR3: CASSVTQGAGELFF. The DNA for the CDR3 is TGTGCCAGCAGCGTCACACAGGGGGCCGGGGAGCTGTTTTTT.

V is TRBV12-2 and J is TRBJ1-4. TRBV12-2 is reported as a pseudogene. The CDR3 is made up of 18 amino acids. The CDR3 sequence is CASRLGGTGLGSKEKLFF. The DNA for the CDR3 is TGTGCAAGTCGCTTAGGAGGAACCGGCTTAGGCTCAAAGGAAAAACTGTTTTTT.

V gene TRBV4-1 combines with J gene TRBJ2-2, with 10 bases lining up with TRBD2. Per germline, CDR1 MGHRA and CDR2 YSYEKL. V lost 4 bases to trimming and J lost 6 bases; unmatched junction nucleotides: 11. This CDR3 comprises 17 residues. The CDR3 loop reads CASSPEPGLATPGELFF. The CDR3 DNA follows: TGCGCCAGCAGCCCCGAACCGGGACTAGCGACGCCCGGGGAGCTGTTTTTT.

This chain uses TRBV4-1 with TRBJ1-1, with D possibly matching TRBD1 (5 bases). From germline, CDR1 is MGHRA and CDR2 YSYEKL. Trimming removed 0 bases from V and 2 bases from J, with 7 bases in between. There are 14 residues in the CDR3. The CDR3 reads CASSQDRDNTEAFF. The CDR3 DNA is TGCGCCAGCAGCCAAGACAGGGATAACACTGAAGCTTTCTTT.

The chain combines TRBV7-9 with TRBJ2-2; TRBD1 agrees at 9 bases. Germline V gene lookup returns CDR1 SEHNR and CDR2 FQNEAQ (reference sequence). V lost 4 bases and J lost 4; bases outside the gene matches: 10. The CDR3 has 17 amino acids. The CDR3 here is CASSSTDRQGGTGELFF. The CDR3 nucleotides read TGTGCCAGCAGCTCCACGGATCGACAGGGGGGCACCGGGGAGCTGTTTTTT.

The J gene is TRBJ2-7, the V gene TRBV7-3; the D gene is possibly TRBD1 (5 bases). CDR3 length: 15 residues. Looked up from germline, CDR1 is SGHTA and CDR2 is FQGTGA. V lost 0 bases and J lost 6, with 15 bases in between. The CDR3 DNA reads TGTGCCAGCAGCTTAACGTCGGGCCCTGGGGCCGAGCAGTACTTC. Its translation: CASSLTSGPGAEQYF.

The gene calls are TRBV28 and TRBJ1-1, with D perhaps matching TRBD1 (6 bases). Germline loops: CDR1 MDHEN, CDR2 SYDVKM. V was cut by 5 bases and J by 5 bases, with 15 bases left in between. The length of the CDR3 is 14 residues. DNA for the CDR3: TGTGCCAGCAGTCCCGCGGGAGGGGGTACTGAAGCTTTCTTT. This translates into CASSPAGGGTEAFF.

V usage is TRBV7-2 and J usage is TRBJ2-5, with 7 bases identical to TRBD1. Matching the DNA end better, TRBJ2-7 makes the J call doubtful. CDR3 size: 13 residues. The germline V gene encodes CDR1 SGHTA and CDR2 FQGNSA. CDR3 DNA: TGTGCCAGCAGCCTTAACAGGGGCCACGAGCAGTACTTC. Translating it yields CASSLNRGHEQYF.